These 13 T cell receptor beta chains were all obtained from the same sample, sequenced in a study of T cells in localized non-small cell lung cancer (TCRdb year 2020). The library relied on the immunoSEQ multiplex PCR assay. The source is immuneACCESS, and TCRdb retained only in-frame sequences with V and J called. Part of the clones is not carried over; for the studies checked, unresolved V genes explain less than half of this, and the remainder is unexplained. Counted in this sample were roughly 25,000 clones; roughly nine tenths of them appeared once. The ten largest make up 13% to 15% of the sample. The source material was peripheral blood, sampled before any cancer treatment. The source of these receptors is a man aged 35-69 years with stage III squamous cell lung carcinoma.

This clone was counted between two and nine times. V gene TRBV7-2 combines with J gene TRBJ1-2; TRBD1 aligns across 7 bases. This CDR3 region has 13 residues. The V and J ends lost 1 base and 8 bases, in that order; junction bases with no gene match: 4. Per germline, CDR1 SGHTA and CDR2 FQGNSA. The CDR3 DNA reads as TGTGCCAGCAGCTTAGTGACAGGGCAGGGCTACACCTTC. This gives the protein CASSLVTGQGYTF.

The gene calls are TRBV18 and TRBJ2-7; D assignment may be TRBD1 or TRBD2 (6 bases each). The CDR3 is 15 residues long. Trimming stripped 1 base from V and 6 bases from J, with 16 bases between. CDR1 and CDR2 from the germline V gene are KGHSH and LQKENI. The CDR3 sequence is CASSPRDRTLAEQYF. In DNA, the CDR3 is TGTGCCAGCTCACCACGTGACAGGACACTAGCCGAGCAGTACTTC.

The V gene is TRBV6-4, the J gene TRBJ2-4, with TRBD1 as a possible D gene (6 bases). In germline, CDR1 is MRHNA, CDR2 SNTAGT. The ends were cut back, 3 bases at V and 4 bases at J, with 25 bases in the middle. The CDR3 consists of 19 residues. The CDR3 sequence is CASSEIRKDRRTPKNIQYF. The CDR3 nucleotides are TGTGCCAGCAGTGAAATCCGAAAAGACAGGAGAACCCCAAAAAACATTCAGTACTTC.

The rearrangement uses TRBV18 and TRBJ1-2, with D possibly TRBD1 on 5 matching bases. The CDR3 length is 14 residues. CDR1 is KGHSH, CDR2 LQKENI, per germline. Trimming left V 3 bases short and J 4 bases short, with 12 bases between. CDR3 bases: TGTGCCAGCTCACCCGCCAGGGTAAGCTATGGCTACACCTTC. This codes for CASSPARVSYGYTF.

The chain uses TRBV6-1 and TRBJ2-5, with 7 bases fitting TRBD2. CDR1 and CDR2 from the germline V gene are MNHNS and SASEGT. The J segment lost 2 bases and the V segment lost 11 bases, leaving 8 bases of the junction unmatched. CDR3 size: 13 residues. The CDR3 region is CAGAGGVQETQYF. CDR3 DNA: TGTGCCGGGGCTGGGGGGGTTCAAGAGACCCAGTACTTC.

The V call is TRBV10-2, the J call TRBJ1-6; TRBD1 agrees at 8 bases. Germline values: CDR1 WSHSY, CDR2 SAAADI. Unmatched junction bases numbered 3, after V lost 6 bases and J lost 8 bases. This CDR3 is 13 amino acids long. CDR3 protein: CASRDRGYSPLHF. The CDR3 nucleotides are TGCGCCAGCAGAGACAGGGGTTATTCACCCCTCCACTTT.

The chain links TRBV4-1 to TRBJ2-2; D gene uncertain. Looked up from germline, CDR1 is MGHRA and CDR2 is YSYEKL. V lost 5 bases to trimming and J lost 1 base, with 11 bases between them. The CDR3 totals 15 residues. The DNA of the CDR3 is TGCGCCAGCAGCTGGTCCGGGCAGAACACCGGGGAGCTGTTTTTT. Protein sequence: CASSWSGQNTGELFF.

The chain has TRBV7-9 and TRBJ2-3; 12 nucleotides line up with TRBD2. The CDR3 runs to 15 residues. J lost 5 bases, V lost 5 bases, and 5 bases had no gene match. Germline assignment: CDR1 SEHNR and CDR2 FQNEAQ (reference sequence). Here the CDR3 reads CASSPRLAGEDTQYF. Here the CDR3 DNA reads TGTGCCAGCAGCCCCCGACTAGCGGGAGAAGATACGCAGTATTTT.

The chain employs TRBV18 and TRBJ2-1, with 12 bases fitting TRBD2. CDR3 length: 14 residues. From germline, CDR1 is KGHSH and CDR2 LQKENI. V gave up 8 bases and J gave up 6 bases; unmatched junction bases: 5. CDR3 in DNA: TGTGCCAGCGAACCTAGCGGGAGGGCCAATGAGCAGTTCTTC. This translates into CASEPSGRANEQFF.

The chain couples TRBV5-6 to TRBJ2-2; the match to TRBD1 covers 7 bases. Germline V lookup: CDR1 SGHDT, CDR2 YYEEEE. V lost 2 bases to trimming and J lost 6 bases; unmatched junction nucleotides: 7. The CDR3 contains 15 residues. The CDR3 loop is CASSLPATGAGELFF. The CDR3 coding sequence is TGTGCCAGCAGCTTACCAGCTACAGGGGCCGGGGAGCTGTTTTTT.

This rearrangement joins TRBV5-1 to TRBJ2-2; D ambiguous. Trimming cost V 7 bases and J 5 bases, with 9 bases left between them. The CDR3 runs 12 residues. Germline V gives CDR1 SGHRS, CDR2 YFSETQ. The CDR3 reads CASGHQTGELFF. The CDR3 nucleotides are TGCGCCAGCGGCCACCAGACCGGGGAGCTGTTTTTT.

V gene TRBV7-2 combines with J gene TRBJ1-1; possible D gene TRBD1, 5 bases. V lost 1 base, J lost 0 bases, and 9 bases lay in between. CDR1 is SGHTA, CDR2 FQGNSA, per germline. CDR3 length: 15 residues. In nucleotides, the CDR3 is TGTGCCAGCAGCTTAGTCGGGGGGGTGAACACTGAAGCTTTCTTT. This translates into CASSLVGGVNTEAFF.

In nucleotides, the CDR3 is TGTGCCAGCTCCGAGGGAGAGACCCAGTACTTC. It specifies CASSEGETQYF. The chain is built from TRBV18 and TRBJ2-5; D might be TRBD2 (5 bases). Germline CDR1 and CDR2: KGHSH and LQKENI. This CDR3 is 11 amino acids long. With 6 bases removed from V and 4 bases from J, the gap between germline ends came to 6 bases.